This T cell receptor (beta chain) was retrieved from a study of Ad26.COV2.S vaccination and SARS-CoV-2 variants (dated by TCRdb to about 2021). As for the study more broadly: Vaccine-arm donors were drawn from COV1001, a multicentre, randomized, double-blind, placebo-controlled phase I-IIa trial of Ad26.COV2.S in healthy adults. Ad26.COV2.S was administered intramuscularly at 5 x 10^10 or 1 x 10^11 viral particles, either as a single shot or as two shots given 56 days apart. Sequencing of the TCRbeta repertoire served to evaluate the specificity and breadth of SARS-CoV-2-reactive T cell receptors following Ad26.COV2.S vaccination. A total of 32 samples were included in the TCR-sequenced set, comprising some 20 Ad26.COV2.S vaccine recipients, 5 placebo recipients and 8 SARS-CoV-2 convalescent individuals. Participants in the trial were split at random into five groups of five each, receiving low-dose or high-dose Ad26.COV2.S once or twice, or else placebo on both occasions. Blinding of investigators to trial group allocation was maintained during experiments and outcome assessment. Results and caveats for the whole study, not just this receptor: Comparing responses between vaccine doses or regimens was not something the study was powered to do. The authors noted that total T cell responses may have been underestimated by the TCR breadth and depth analyses. Compared with placebo recipients, Ad26.COV2.S recipients showed higher spike-specific TCR breadth (P = 0.0014). Comparable non-spike TCR breadth was observed between vaccine and placebo recipients, consistent with only spike being contained in the vaccine. Substantial breadth of spike-specific CD8+ and CD4+ T cell responses was reported after vaccination.

CDR1 LNHDA and CDR2 SQIVND are derived from the germline V gene (reference sequence). Trimming accounts for 1 base at V and 4 bases at J, while the number of junction bases matched to no gene is 4. Including the terminal cysteine and phenylalanine, the CDR3 comprises 15 residues. CDR3 DNA only is kept here, 45 bases in frame from base 1. In light of the paper, this sample's treatment or condition label describes: 19 received Ad26.COV2.S at low or high dose, single or two shots; 5 received placebo; per-sample allocation not given. Repertoires of vaccine and placebo recipients were sequenced from samples collected on day 63 after the first injection. Cohort 1b enrolled roughly 25 adults aged 18-55 years at a single site in Boston, USA, between 29 July and 7 August 2020. As a vaccine, Ad26.COV2.S was a replication-incompetent adenovirus type 26 vector that expressed a prefusion-stabilized SARS-CoV-2 spike protein derived from the original Wuhan strain.

TCRbeta CDR3 regions were sequenced with the immunoSEQ Assay. After extraction, genomic DNA underwent amplification by bias-controlled multiplex PCR, followed by high-throughput sequencing. From the authors' description of their analysis: Collapsing and filtering of sequences were performed to quantify the absolute abundance of each unique TCRbeta CDR3 region. T cell fraction was estimated by normalization of TCRbeta template counts to usable DNA, with usable DNA being measured through amplification of reference genes present in all nucleated cells. Repertoire TCRs were annotated as SARS-CoV-2-specific by exact matching of V gene, CDR3 amino acid sequence and J gene to a known reactive TCR set. The reference SARS-CoV-2 TCR set came from MIRA and was filtered for enrichment in COVID-19-positive ImmuneCODE repertoires, removing public or cross-reactive TCRs. Using the MIRA antigens, annotated TCRs were further analysed by specific ORF or by position within an ORF. Depth was the summed frequency of annotated unique rearrangements, while breadth was defined as annotated unique rearrangements over total unique productive rearrangements. Two-sided Wilcoxon rank-sum tests were used to compare TCR breadth between groups. TCRdb's version of the immuneACCESS table is confined to in-frame rearrangements and falls short of the full clone set. An unresolved V gene accounts for under half of the shortfall where checked; the remainder is of unknown origin. The V and J calls and clone size were taken over from that table, and D and trimming were inferred from the DNA. This sample has approximately 300,000 clones in its table, and just under 85% of those were observed once. The top ten clonotypes cover 2% to 2.5% of the sample.

Comments on this clone: Its cognate antigen has yet to be identified. Base quality data are lacking; no much larger clone is found one base away.

The chain couples TRBV19 to TRBJ1-5, with 7 middle bases fitting TRBD1. Material: peripheral blood, obtained in a trial of Ad26.COV2.S vaccine versus placebo. The receptor was isolated from a person between 18 and 65 years old who received the Ad26.COV2.S COVID-19 vaccine or a placebo. The nucleotide sequence is given as TGTGCCAGTAGTATAGGGCTACAGGGGAATCAGCCCCAGCATTTT. Protein translation: CASSIGLQGNQPQHF.